Sequencing of this T cell receptor beta chain was carried out in a study of control samples from healthy donors and cancer patients. Libraries were prepared by immunoSEQ multiplex PCR; TCRdb keeps only in-frame clonotypes and omits some of them. The sample shows around 130,000 clones, roughly nine tenths of them seen only once. This sequence was found in a man aged 45 to 65 with head and neck cancer. What was sequenced was PBMCs.

CDR3 protein: CASSPDTRQETQYF. DNA for the CDR3: TGTGCCAGCAGCCCTGATACCAGACAAGAGACCCAGTACTTC. The chain joins TRBV7-6 to TRBJ2-5, with D uncertain. This CDR3 is 14 amino acids long. Deletions cut 5 bases from V and 2 bases from J, with 12 bases between. Per germline, CDR1 SGHVS and CDR2 FNYEAQ.